Shown below are 30 T cell receptor beta chains from a single sample sequenced in a study of cytomegalovirus exposure and HLA in healthy donors. A multiplex PCR was run with 60 Vbeta primers and 13 Jbeta primers. Generated by immunoSEQ multiplex PCR, the TCRdb table keeps only in-frame clones and is missing some. The sample carries about 180,000 clones, over 60% recorded once. Specimen: PBMCs. These receptors were obtained from a man aged 18 to 30 in good health and CMV-seronegative.

This chain links TRBV30 with TRBJ2-7; maybe TRBD2 (6 bases). Trimming took 0 bases from V and 6 from J, leaving 9 bases between them. CDR3 size: 12 residues. Germline-derived CDR1 and CDR2 are GTSNPN and SVGIG (reference sequence). The CDR3 region is CAWSVLGLEQYF. The CDR3 DNA follows: TGTGCCTGGAGTGTACTGGGACTCGAGCAGTACTTC. The variable domain in full, with the rest retrieved from reference TRBV30 and TRBJ2-7, is SQTIHQWPATLVQPVGSPLSLECTVEGTSNPNLYWYRQAAGRGLQLLFYSVGIGQISSEVPQNLSASRPQDRQFILSSKKLLLSDSGFYLCAWSVLGLEQYFGPGTRLTVT.

The V call is TRBV4-1, the J call TRBJ2-7; D remains unclear. Germline values: CDR1 MGHRA, CDR2 YSYEKL. The CDR3 spans 14 residues. Trimming shortened V by 4 bases and J by 1 base, and 11 bases separated the two germline ends. The CDR3 DNA sequence: TGCGCCAGCAGCCTTGCTCTAGGTTCCTACGAGCAGTACTTC. Its translation is CASSLALGSYEQYF.

V usage is TRBV25-1 and J usage is TRBJ1-2, with 8 nucleotides matching TRBD1. The CDR3 extends over 15 amino acids. Germline CDR1 MGHDK, CDR2 SYGVNS. J gave up 4 bases and V 4 bases, and 8 bases lay outside the gene matches. The CDR3: CASSAPGTGFYGYTF. The CDR3 DNA sequence: TGTGCCAGCAGTGCTCCCGGGACAGGTTTCTATGGCTACACCTTC.

This rearrangement joins TRBV7-9 to TRBJ2-7; the D is unclear. V lost 8 bases and J 0 bases, leaving 5 bases between the germline ends. CDR1 and CDR2 (germline): SEHNR, FQNEAQ (reference sequence). The CDR3 length is 11 residues. CDR3 residues: CASGISYEQYF. The CDR3 region has the DNA TGTGCCAGCGGCATCTCCTACGAGCAGTACTTC. Together with reference TRBV7-9 and TRBJ2-7, the CDR3 gives the full variable domain: DTGVSQNPRHKITKRGQNVTFRCDPISEHNRLYWYRQTLGQGPEFLTYFQNEAQLEKSRLLSDRFSAERPKGSFSTLEIQRTEQGDSAMYLCASGISYEQYFGPGTRLTVT.

This chain uses TRBV19 with TRBJ2-1; D perhaps matches TRBD1 (5 bases). CDR3 length: 12 amino acids. V lost 7 bases to trimming and J lost 5 bases, with 9 bases between them. CDR1 and CDR2 from the germline V gene are LNHDA and SQIVND (reference sequence). In DNA form, the CDR3 reads TGTGCCAGTAACCTACAGGACAATGAGCAGTTCTTC. It codes for CASNLQDNEQFF. The full variable domain, its missing parts supplied by reference TRBV19 and TRBJ2-1, is DGGITQSPKYLFRKEGQNVTLSCEQNLNHDAMYWYRQDPGQGLRLIYYSQIVNDFQKGDIAEGYSVSREKKESFPLTVTSAQKNPTAFYLCASNLQDNEQFFGPGTRLTVL.

The CDR3 here is CASSSFGIPEKLFF. CDR3 DNA sequence: TGTGCCAGCAGTTCTTTCGGGATTCCAGAAAAACTGTTTTTT. This chain uses TRBV28 with TRBJ1-4; D is uncertain. CDR1 MDHEN and CDR2 SYDVKM come from the germline V gene. Trimming cost V 4 bases and J 8 bases, with 14 bases left between them. This CDR3 is built from 14 residues.

The chain combines TRBV7-3 with TRBJ2-1, with D maybe TRBD2 (9 bases). The V end was cut by 7 bases, the J end by 3 bases, with 19 bases between. Germline V CDR1 and CDR2: SGHTA, FQGTGA. The CDR3 runs to 16 residues. CDR3 bases: TGTGCCAGCACCCAGGGGGCGGGGGGGCTCTACAATGAGCAGTTCTTC. It is translated as CASTQGAGGLYNEQFF.

The chain carries TRBV2 and TRBJ1-3, with TRBD1 as a possible D gene (5 bases). The CDR3 contains 16 residues. CDR1 is SNHLY and CDR2 is FYNNEI in the germline V gene. V gave up 1 base and J gave up 0 bases, with 10 bases separating them. The CDR3 nucleotides read TGTGCCAGCAGTGAAGTCGGGGGTTTCTCTGGAAACACCATATATTTT. It translates to CASSEVGGFSGNTIYF.

The chain recombines TRBV18 with TRBJ2-2, with 12 positions matching TRBD2. Germline V lookup: CDR1 KGHSH, CDR2 LQKENI. The CDR3 is made up of 17 amino acids. The ends lost 3 bases at V and 0 bases at J; junction bases unmatched: 2. CDR3 sequence reads: CASSPGLAGSNTGELFF. The CDR3 nucleotides are TGTGCCAGCTCACCCGGACTAGCGGGGTCGAACACCGGGGAGCTGTTTTTT.

The rearrangement uses TRBV7-2 and TRBJ2-3, with 8 bases identical to TRBD1. V lost 4 bases, J lost 4 bases, and 4 bases stayed unmatched. This CDR3 spans 14 amino acids. Germline CDR1 and CDR2: SGHTA and FQGNSA. CDR3 DNA: TGTGCCAGCAGCTCCGGACAGGGCGCAGATACGCAGTATTTT. It translates to CASSSGQGADTQYF.

This clone has only one observation. The chain recombines TRBV9 with TRBJ2-7; the match to TRBD1 covers 8 bases. The CDR3 consists of 16 residues. From germline, CDR1 is SGDLS and CDR2 YYNGEE. V lost 3 bases to trimming and J lost 0 bases; unmatched junction nucleotides: 8. In DNA, the CDR3 is TGTGCCAGCAGCGCCCCCGGGACAGGCAACTCCTACGAGCAGTACTTC. Residues: CASSAPGTGNSYEQYF.

The chain employs TRBV4-2 and TRBJ2-1, with 7 bases aligning to TRBD2. There are 15 residues in the CDR3. Germline-derived CDR1 and CDR2 are LGHNA and YNFKEQ. The trim removed 0 bases at V and 5 bases at J, leaving 4 bases unmatched. CDR3 nucleotides: TGTGCCAGCAGCCAAGACGCTGCGGGGGACAATGAGCAGTTCTTC. Protein product: CASSQDAAGDNEQFF.

The V call is TRBV9, the J call TRBJ2-7; D might be TRBD2 (6 bases). Trimming removed 0 bases at V and 3 bases at J, with 10 bases between. The CDR3 is 14 amino acids. Germline V gene lookup returns CDR1 SGDLS and CDR2 YYNGEE. CDR3 DNA: TGTGCCAGCAGCGTAGCGGGGGATAACTACGAGCAGTACTTC. It translates to CASSVAGDNYEQYF. Variable domain in full (rest from reference TRBV9 and TRBJ2-7): DSGVTQTPKHLITATGQRVTLRCSPRSGDLSVYWYQQSLDQGLQFLIQYYNGEERAKGNILERFSAQQFPDLHSELNLSSLELGDSALYFCASSVAGDNYEQYFGPGTRLTVT.

The rearrangement uses TRBV28 and TRBJ1-2; D might be TRBD1 (5 bases). The CDR3 sequence is 15 residues long. V lost 6 bases, J lost 6 bases, and 20 bases lay in between. Germline V CDR1 and CDR2: MDHEN, SYDVKM. The CDR3 protein is CASRFPMGRGDGYTF. The DNA for the CDR3 is TGTGCCAGCAGGTTTCCCATGGGCCGGGGGGATGGCTACACCTTC.

J is TRBJ2-1 and V is TRBV19, with 8 bases that match TRBD2. The germline gives CDR1 LNHDA, CDR2 SQIVND (reference sequence). The V gene end was trimmed by 3 bases and the J gene end by 8 bases; junction bases not matched to a gene: 12. This CDR3 comprises 16 residues. The CDR3 DNA is TGTGCCAGTAGTATCTCAGCGGGGGCCGTGATCTATGAGCAGTTCTTC. Residues: CASSISAGAVIYEQFF.

The chain joins TRBV2 to TRBJ1-5; D perhaps matches TRBD1 (5 bases). Per the germline V gene, CDR1 is SNHLY and CDR2 is FYNNEI. Trimming shortened V by 7 bases and J by 0 bases, and 13 bases separated the two germline ends. The CDR3 consists of 15 residues. CDR3 in amino acids: CASTFDRHSNQPQHF. The CDR3 DNA follows: TGTGCCAGCACCTTCGACAGACATAGCAATCAGCCCCAGCATTTT.

This clone came up once. The chain couples TRBV5-1 to TRBJ1-6, with 8 bases lining up with TRBD1. The CDR3 contains 16 residues. The J segment lost 7 bases and the V segment lost 5 bases, leaving 11 bases of the junction unmatched. In germline, CDR1 is SGHRS, CDR2 YFSETQ. The CDR3 protein is CASSFSGQGGNSPLHF. In DNA, the CDR3 is TGCGCCAGCAGTTTCTCTGGACAGGGTGGGAATTCACCCCTCCACTTT.

This chain uses TRBV7-9 with TRBJ1-4; 7 nucleotides line up with TRBD1. J lost 2 bases, V lost 0 bases, and 6 bases had no gene match. The CDR3 is made up of 17 amino acids. CDR1 and CDR2 (germline): SEHNR, FQNEAQ (reference sequence). The CDR3 loop reads CASSLAAGGGTNEKLFF. In nucleotides, the CDR3 is TGTGCCAGCAGCTTAGCGGCAGGGGGTGGCACTAATGAAAAACTGTTTTTT.

The V and J genes are TRBV7-3 and TRBJ2-1; 11 bases are a match to TRBD2. Per the germline V gene, CDR1 is SGHTA and CDR2 is FQGTGA. V lost 5 bases and J lost 7; bases outside the gene matches: 10. CDR3 length equals 16 residues. As DNA, the CDR3 is TGTGCCAGCAGCCCACGGGAGGCTAGCGGGAGGAATGAGCAGTTCTTC. The encoded protein is CASSPREASGRNEQFF.

A few counts support this clone. The chain combines TRBV7-3 with TRBJ1-1; maybe TRBD1 (6 bases). The CDR3 is 13 amino acids. CDR1 is SGHTA and CDR2 is FQGTGA in the germline V gene. Trimming removed 5 bases from V and 2 bases from J, with 9 bases in between. CDR3 DNA: TGTGCCAGCAGCGAACAGGGTAACACTGAAGCTTTCTTT. Protein: CASSEQGNTEAFF.

This chain uses TRBV7-2 with TRBJ1-1; 8 bases agree with TRBD1. The CDR3 contains 14 residues. J was trimmed by 6 bases and V by 1 base; bases with no gene match: 4. Germline lookup yields CDR1 SGHTA and CDR2 FQGNSA. CDR3 loop: CASSLGQGRAEAFF. In nucleotides, the CDR3 is TGTGCCAGCAGCTTAGGACAGGGGCGGGCTGAAGCTTTCTTT.

J is TRBJ2-3 and V is TRBV5-4, with 8 bases that match TRBD1. The CDR3 runs 16 residues. V lost 1 base, J lost 2 bases, and 6 bases stayed unmatched. Germline V lookup: CDR1 SGHNT, CDR2 YYREEE (reference sequence). The CDR3 sequence: CASSLLLTGATDTQYF. The CDR3 nucleotides are TGTGCCAGCAGCTTGCTTTTGACAGGGGCCACAGATACGCAGTATTTT. Drawing the rest from reference TRBV5-4 and TRBJ2-3, the complete variable domain is ETGVTQSPTHLIKTRGQQVTLRCSSQSGHNTVSWYQQALGQGPQFIFQYYREEENGRGNFPPRFSGLQFPNYSSELNVNALELDDSALYLCASSLLLTGATDTQYFGPGTRLTVL.

The V gene is TRBV2, the J gene TRBJ2-7; the D gene is possibly TRBD1 (5 bases). Looked up from germline, CDR1 is SNHLY and CDR2 is FYNNEI. CDR3 length equals 14 residues. Trimming left V 8 bases short and J 1 base short, with 15 bases between. The chain's CDR3 is CASRATDISYEQYF. CDR3 DNA sequence: TGTGCCAGCCGCGCCACGGACATTTCCTACGAGCAGTACTTC.

This clone occurred a few times. V is TRBV6-5 and J is TRBJ2-7, with no clear D. The length of the CDR3 is 14 residues. The V and J ends lost 5 bases and 3 bases respectively, with 14 bases between them. CDR1 is MNHEY, CDR2 SVGAGI, per germline. This CDR3 is CASSPTHTHYEQYF. CDR3 in DNA: TGTGCCAGCAGTCCCACCCACACCCACTACGAGCAGTACTTC.

This clone was picked up one time. A junction boundary mismatches the germline segment, possibly from a read error. The chain couples TRBV6-1 to TRBJ2-7, with 7 bases that match TRBD1. CDR1 is MNHNS, CDR2 SASEGT, per germline. This CDR3 is built from 15 residues. CDR3 sequence (DNA): TGTGCCAGCAGTGAACCAGGACAGGTCTCCTACGAGCGGTACTTC. It yields the protein CASSEPGQVSYERYF.

This sequence joins TRBV5-4 and TRBJ1-1; TRBD1 agrees at 9 bases. Germline V CDR1 and CDR2: SGHNT, YYREEE (reference sequence). The junction had 10 bases not matched to a gene; V was cut back by 5 bases and J by 8 bases. The CDR3 spans 14 residues. This CDR3 reads CASRRPGQGREAFF. The DNA for the CDR3 is TGTGCCAGCAGGCGACCGGGACAGGGTCGGGAAGCTTTCTTT.

Written as DNA, the CDR3 is TGTGCCATCAGTGAGTCAGCCGGACTAGGCCCCAATGAGCAGTTCTTC. This sequence encodes CAISESAGLGPNEQFF. The chain employs TRBV10-3 and TRBJ2-1, with 7 bases matching TRBD2. This CDR3 spans 16 amino acids. Per germline, CDR1 ENHRY and CDR2 SYGVKD. Germline trimming cut 0 bases from V and 6 bases from J; bases unmatched to any gene: 8.

V gene TRBV30 combines with J gene TRBJ1-1, with 8 bases identical to TRBD1. CDR3 size: 13 residues. The J segment lost 1 base and the V segment lost 6 bases, leaving 4 bases of the junction unmatched. Per germline, CDR1 GTSNPN and CDR2 SVGIG (reference sequence). CDR3: CACQTGANTEAFF. The CDR3 nucleotides read TGTGCCTGCCAGACAGGGGCGAACACTGAAGCTTTCTTT.

This clone was recorded a few times. The chain carries TRBV6-1 and TRBJ2-7, with 8 bases fitting TRBD1. Looked up from germline, CDR1 is MNHNS and CDR2 is SASEGT. CDR3 length: 13 residues. V gave up 10 bases and J gave up 1 base; unmatched junction bases: 6. The CDR3 bases are TGTGCCACCATGAACAGGGGGTCCTACGAGCAGTACTTC. It translates to CATMNRGSYEQYF.

The genes are TRBV2 and TRBJ2-7; D gene unclear. CDR1 and CDR2 from the germline V gene are SNHLY and FYNNEI. Trimming removed 6 bases from V and 6 bases from J, with 9 bases in between. The CDR3 covers 11 residues. For the CDR3, the DNA is TGTGCCAGCAGCCAGGAAAGCGAGCAGTACTTC. It is translated as CASSQESEQYF.